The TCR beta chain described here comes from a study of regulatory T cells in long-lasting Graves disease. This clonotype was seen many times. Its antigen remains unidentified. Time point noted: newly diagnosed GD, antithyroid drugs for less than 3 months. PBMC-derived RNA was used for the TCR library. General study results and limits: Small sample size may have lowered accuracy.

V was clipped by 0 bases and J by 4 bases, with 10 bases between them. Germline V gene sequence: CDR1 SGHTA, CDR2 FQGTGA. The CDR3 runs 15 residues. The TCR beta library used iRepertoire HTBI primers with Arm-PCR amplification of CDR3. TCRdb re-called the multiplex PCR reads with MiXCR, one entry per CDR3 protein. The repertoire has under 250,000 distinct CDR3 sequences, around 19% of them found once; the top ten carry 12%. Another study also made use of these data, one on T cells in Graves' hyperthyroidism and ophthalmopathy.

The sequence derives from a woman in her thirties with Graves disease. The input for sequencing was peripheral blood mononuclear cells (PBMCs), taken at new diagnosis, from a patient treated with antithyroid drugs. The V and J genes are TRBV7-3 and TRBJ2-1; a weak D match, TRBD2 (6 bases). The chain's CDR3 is CASSLTSGPYNEQFF. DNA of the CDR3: TGTGCCAGCAGCTTAACTAGCGGACCTTACAATGAGCAGTTCTTC.